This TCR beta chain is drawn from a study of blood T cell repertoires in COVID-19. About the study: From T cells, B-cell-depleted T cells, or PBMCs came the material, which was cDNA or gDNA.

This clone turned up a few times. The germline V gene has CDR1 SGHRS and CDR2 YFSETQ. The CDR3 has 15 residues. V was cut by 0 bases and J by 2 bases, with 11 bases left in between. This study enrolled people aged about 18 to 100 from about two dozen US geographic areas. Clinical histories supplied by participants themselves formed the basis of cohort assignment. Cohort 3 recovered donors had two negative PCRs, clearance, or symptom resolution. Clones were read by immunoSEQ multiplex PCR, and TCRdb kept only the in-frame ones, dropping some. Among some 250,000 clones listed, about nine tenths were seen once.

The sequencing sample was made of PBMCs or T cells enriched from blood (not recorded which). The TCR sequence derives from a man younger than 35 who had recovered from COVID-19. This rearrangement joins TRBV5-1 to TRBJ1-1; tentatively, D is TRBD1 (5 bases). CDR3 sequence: CASSLVSGFNTEAFF. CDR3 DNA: TGCGCCAGCAGCTTGGTTTCAGGGTTTAACACTGAAGCTTTCTTT.